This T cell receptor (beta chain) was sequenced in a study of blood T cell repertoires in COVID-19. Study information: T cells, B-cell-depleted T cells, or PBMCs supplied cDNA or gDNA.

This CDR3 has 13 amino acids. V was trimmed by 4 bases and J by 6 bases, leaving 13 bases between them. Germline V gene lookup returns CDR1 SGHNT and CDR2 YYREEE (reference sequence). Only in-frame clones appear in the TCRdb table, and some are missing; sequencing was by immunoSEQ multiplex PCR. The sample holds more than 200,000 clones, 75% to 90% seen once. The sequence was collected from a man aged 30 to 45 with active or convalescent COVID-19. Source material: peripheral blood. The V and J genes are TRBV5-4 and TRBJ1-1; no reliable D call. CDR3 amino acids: CASSPRSAPEAFF. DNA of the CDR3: TGTGCCAGCAGCCCTAGGAGCGCCCCTGAAGCTTTCTTT.